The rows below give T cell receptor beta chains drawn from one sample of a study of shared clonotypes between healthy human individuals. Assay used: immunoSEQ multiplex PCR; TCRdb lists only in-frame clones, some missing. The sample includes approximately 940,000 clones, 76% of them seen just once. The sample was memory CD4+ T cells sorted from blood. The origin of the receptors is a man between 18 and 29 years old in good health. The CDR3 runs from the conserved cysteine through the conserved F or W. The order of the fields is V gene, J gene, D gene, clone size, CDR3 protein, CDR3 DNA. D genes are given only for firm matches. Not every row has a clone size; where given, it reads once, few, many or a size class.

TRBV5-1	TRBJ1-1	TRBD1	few	CASSLEDRGKAFF	TGCGCCAGCAGCTTGGAGGACAGGGGTAAAGCTTTCTTT
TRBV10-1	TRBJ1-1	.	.	CASREDSNTEAFF	TGCGCCAGCAGGGAGGACAGCAACACTGAAGCTTTCTTT
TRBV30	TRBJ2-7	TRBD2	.	CAWSPWREETPSLYEQYF	TGTGCCTGGAGCCCCTGGCGGGAGGAGACCCCATCCCTCTACGAGCAGTACTTC
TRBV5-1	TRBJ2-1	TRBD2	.	CASSLALAGGFRDEQFF	TGCGCCAGCAGCTTGGCGCTAGCGGGAGGGTTTAGGGATGAGCAGTTCTTC
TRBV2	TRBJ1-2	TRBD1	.	CASSTDRGGYGYTF	TGTGCCAGCAGTACGGACAGGGGCGGCTATGGCTACACCTTC
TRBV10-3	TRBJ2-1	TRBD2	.	CAISESASGSHEQFF	TGTGCCATCAGTGAGTCGGCTAGCGGGAGCCATGAGCAGTTCTTC
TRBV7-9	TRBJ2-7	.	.	CASSLMLGSYEQYF	TGTGCCAGCAGCTTAATGCTGGGGAGTTACGAGCAGTACTTC
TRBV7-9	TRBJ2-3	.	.	CASSLGGKADTQYF	TGTGCCAGCAGCTTAGGCGGGAAGGCAGATACGCAGTATTTT
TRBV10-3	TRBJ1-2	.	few	CATSAGTTYGYTF	TGTGCCACCTCCGCGGGGACAACGTATGGCTACACCTTC
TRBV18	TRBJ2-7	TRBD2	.	CASLTSGGGEQYF	TGTGCCAGCTTAACTAGCGGGGGCGGCGAGCAGTACTTC
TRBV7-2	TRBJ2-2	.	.	CASSLEAGSNTGELFF	TGTGCCAGCAGCTTAGAGGCAGGGTCGAACACCGGGGAGCTGTTTTTT
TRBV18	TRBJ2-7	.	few	CASSPIKGVTPEQYF	TGTGCCAGCTCACCAATAAAAGGGGTCACGCCCGAGCAGTACTTC
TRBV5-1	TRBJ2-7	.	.	CASSFLSSYEQYF	TGCGCCAGCAGCTTCCTCAGCTCCTACGAGCAGTACTTC
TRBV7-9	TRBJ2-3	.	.	CASSLSLAHSTDTQYF	TGTGCCAGCAGCTTAAGTCTAGCGCATAGCACAGATACGCAGTATTTT
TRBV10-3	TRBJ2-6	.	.	CAIVGEGVRSGANVLTF	TGTGCCATCGTCGGCGAGGGTGTAAGGTCTGGGGCCAACGTCCTGACTTTC
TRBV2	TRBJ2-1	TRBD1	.	CASRNRGSAYNEQFF	TGTGCCAGCAGAAACAGGGGGAGCGCCTACAATGAGCAGTTCTTC
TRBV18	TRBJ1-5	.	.	CASSPDAGGGINQPQHF	TGTGCCAGCTCACCGGACGCTGGGGGGGGGATCAATCAGCCCCAGCATTTT
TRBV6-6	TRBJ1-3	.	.	CASGGGLLSGNTIYF	TGTGCCAGCGGTGGGGGACTGCTCTCTGGAAACACCATATATTTT
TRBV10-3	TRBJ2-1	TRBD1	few	CAISESNRGHNEQFF	TGTGCCATCAGTGAGTCGAACAGGGGTCACAATGAGCAGTTCTTC
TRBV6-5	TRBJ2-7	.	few	CASSYSIPGAYEQYF	TGTGCCAGCAGTTACTCGATTCCAGGGGCCTACGAGCAGTACTTC
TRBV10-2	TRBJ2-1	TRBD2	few	CATGGLGNEQFF	TGCGCCACGGGGGGGCTAGGAAATGAGCAGTTCTTC
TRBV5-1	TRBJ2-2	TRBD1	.	CASSRKTGTENTGELFF	TGCGCCAGCAGCCGGAAAACCGGGACAGAGAACACCGGGGAGCTGTTTTTT
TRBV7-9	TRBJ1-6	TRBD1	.	CASRGQGGNSPLHF	TGTGCCAGCAGGGGACAGGGAGGTAATTCACCCCTCCACTTT
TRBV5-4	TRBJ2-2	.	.	CASSFSLDPSTGELFF	TGTGCCAGCAGCTTTTCCCTCGACCCTAGCACCGGGGAGCTGTTTTTT
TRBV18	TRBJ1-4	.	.	CASSPPGALNEKLFF	TGTGCCAGCTCACCACCGGGAGCCCTGAATGAAAAACTGTTTTTT
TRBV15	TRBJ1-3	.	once	CATSRGAASGNTIYF	TGTGCCACCTCCCGAGGGGCGGCCTCTGGAAACACCATATATTTT
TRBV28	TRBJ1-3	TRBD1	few	CASSDGQGAAGNTIYF	TGTGCCAGCAGTGACGGACAGGGGGCCGCAGGAAACACCATATATTTT
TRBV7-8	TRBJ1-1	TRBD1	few	CASSLGGLSDRRANTEAFF	TGTGCCAGCAGCTTAGGGGGATTATCGGACAGGAGAGCGAACACTGAAGCTTTCTTT
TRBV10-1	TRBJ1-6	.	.	CASSEFQVNSPLHF	TGCGCCAGCAGTGAATTTCAGGTCAATTCACCCCTCCACTTT
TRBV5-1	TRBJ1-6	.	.	CASRIVTPRENNSPLHF	TGCGCCAGCAGAATAGTGACGCCTCGCGAGAATAATTCACCCCTCCACTTT
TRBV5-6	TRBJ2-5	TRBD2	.	CASSYFSGGSKETQYF	TGTGCCAGCAGCTATTTTAGCGGGGGTAGTAAAGAGACCCAGTACTTC
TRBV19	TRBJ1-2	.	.	CASNEGTGLYGYTF	TGTGCCAGTAACGAGGGGACGGGACTCTATGGCTACACCTTC
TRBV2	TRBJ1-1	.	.	CASTKGPQNTEAFF	TGTGCCAGCACGAAGGGACCGCAGAACACTGAAGCTTTCTTT
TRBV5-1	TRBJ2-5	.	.	CASSLAVPPLQETQYF	TGCGCCAGCAGCTTGGCCGTTCCACCCCTCCAAGAGACCCAGTACTTC
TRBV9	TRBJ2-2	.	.	CASSARGVNTGELFF	TGTGCCAGCAGCGCCCGAGGGGTGAACACCGGGGAGCTGTTTTTT
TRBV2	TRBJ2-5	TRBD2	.	CASRASGGTETQYF	TGTGCCAGCAGGGCTAGCGGAGGGACAGAGACCCAGTACTTC
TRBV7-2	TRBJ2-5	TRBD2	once	CASSLGSSGGQETQYF	TGTGCCAGCAGCTTAGGGTCTAGCGGGGGCCAAGAGACCCAGTACTTC
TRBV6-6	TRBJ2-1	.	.	CASSYVAGEQFF	TGTGCCAGCAGTTACGTGGCGGGTGAGCAGTTCTTC
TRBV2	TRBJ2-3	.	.	CASSDGGGHTDTQYF	TGTGCCAGCAGTGACGGCGGGGGACACACAGATACGCAGTATTTT
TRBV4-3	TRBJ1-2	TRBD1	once	CASSLKDRGIGGYTF	TGCGCCAGCAGCCTTAAAGACAGGGGTATTGGAGGCTACACCTTC
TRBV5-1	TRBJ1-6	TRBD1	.	CASSWTGSNSPLHF	TGCGCCAGCAGCTGGACAGGATCTAATTCACCCCTCCACTTT
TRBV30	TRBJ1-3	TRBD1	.	CAWTGTASGNTIYF	TGTGCCTGGACCGGGACAGCCTCTGGAAACACCATATATTTT
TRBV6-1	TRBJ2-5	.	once	CASSLTGRETQYF	TGTGCCAGCAGCCTCACAGGGAGGGAGACCCAGTACTTC
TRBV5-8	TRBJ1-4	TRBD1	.	CASSLIQGGMEKLFF	TGTGCCAGCAGCCTGATACAGGGGGGCATGGAAAAACTGTTTTTT
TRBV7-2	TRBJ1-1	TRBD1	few	CASSLEDRITEAFF	TGTGCCAGCAGCTTAGAGGACAGGATTACTGAAGCTTTCTTT
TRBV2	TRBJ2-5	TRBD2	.	CASAAGVAAQYF	TGTGCCAGCGCTGCGGGGGTTGCGGCCCAGTACTTC
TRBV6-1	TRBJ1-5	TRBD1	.	CATKPGQGFHQPQHF	TGTGCCACCAAACCGGGACAGGGCTTTCATCAGCCCCAGCATTTT
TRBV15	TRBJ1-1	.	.	CATSRDQGSEAFF	TGTGCCACCAGCAGGGACCAGGGATCTGAAGCTTTCTTT
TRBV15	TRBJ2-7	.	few	CATSRDVTKHYEQYF	TGTGCCACCAGCAGAGATGTGACTAAGCACTACGAGCAGTACTTC
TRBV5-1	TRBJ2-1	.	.	CASSLTGPNYNEQFF	TGCGCCAGCAGCTTGACAGGGCCTAACTACAATGAGCAGTTCTTC
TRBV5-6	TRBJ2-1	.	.	CASSLITVLGNEQFF	TGTGCCAGCAGCTTGATAACAGTCCTGGGGAATGAGCAGTTCTTC